This T cell receptor beta chain was profiled in a study of blood T cell repertoires in COVID-19. Looking at the study overall: Samples of COVID-19 (acute and convalescent) were obtained from the United States, Italy and Spain. In each case, the material was cDNA or gDNA derived from T cells, B-cell-depleted T cells, or PBMCs.

V gave up 6 bases and J gave up 10 bases; unmatched junction bases: 10. The CDR3 length is 15 residues. Per germline, CDR1 LNHDA and CDR2 SQIVND (reference sequence). Study processing details: How many nucleated cells were present was estimated from reference gene primer amplification. The method was immunoSEQ multiplex PCR; TCRdb's version includes in-frame clones alone and lacks a portion of them. V and J calls and clone size follow that table, whereas D and trimming were derived from the DNA. Of around 300,000 clones listed, 85% were seen once; the top ten hold about 4%. The chain couples TRBV19 to TRBJ2-1, with TRBD2 matching 12 bases. The sequence derives from a woman in her 50s with active or convalescent COVID-19. The sequenced material came from peripheral blood. In nucleotides, the CDR3 is TGTGCCAGTAGGCAGAGCGGACTAGCGGGAATCGAGCAGTTCTTC. Encoded protein: CASRQSGLAGIEQFF.